A single TCR beta chain is shown here with its context. There is no known antigen for this receptor. No base qualities exist here, and no much larger clone lies one base off it. The record originates from a study of blood T cell repertoires in COVID-19 (TCRdb year 2020). Regarding the study in general: Collaborator samples came from the United States, Italy and Spain and covered acute and convalescent phases of COVID-19. The material from the prospective study consisted of cDNA or gDNA derived from T cells, B-cell-depleted T cells, or PBMCs. Subjects who had been exposed to COVID-19, were actively infected with it, or had recovered from it provided the deeply sampled blood TCRbeta repertoires that made up the dataset. The repertoires were released in a freely available public database intended as a resource for research on the immune response to SARS-CoV-2. The samples were drawn from the first 160 participants of the ongoing ImmuneRACE study and from more than 1,000 subjects provided by 6 global collaborators. The sample metadata nearly always contained a de-identified subject ID, COVID-19 status, age in years and sex. Where HLA class I and class II types were available, the types were taken from metadata supplied by the sample provider, not from assay-based typing.

The immunoSEQ Assay, a bias-controlled multiplex PCR, was used to amplify TCRbeta CDR3 regions from genomic DNA. Per the authors' processing: The number of nucleated cells in each sample was estimated by amplification of reference gene primers within the assay. To quantify the absolute abundance of each unique TCRbeta CDR3 rearrangement, sequence reads were collapsed and filtered. For each sample, productive Simpson clonality was calculated as the square root of Simpson's diversity index across productive rearrangements. TCRdb stores this immuneACCESS table with in-frame sequences only. Part of the clones is absent; in the studies checked, under half of the shortfall reflects unresolved V genes, and no reason is known for the rest. Clone size and the V and J calls come from that table; the DNA yielded D and trimming. Counted in this sample were roughly 59,000 clones; about 81% of them appeared once. The top ten clones comprise around a sixth of the sample.

Relative to germline, V is missing 7 bases and J is missing 2 bases, with 2 bases of the junction outside any gene match. Inclusive of the bounding cysteine and phenylalanine, the CDR3 is 14 residues long. Of all the DNA, just the CDR3 is kept, 42 bases in frame from base 1. The germline V gene specifies SNHLY as CDR1 and FYNNEI as CDR2. General findings and caveats noted by the study authors: Clinical and demographic metadata were provided uncurated, with the amount varying by source and participant.

Whole blood was collected in K2EDTA tubes by collaborating institutions according to the institutions' own protocols. For TCRbeta analysis, collaborators shipped samples as frozen whole blood, isolated PBMCs, or DNA extracted from either of those sample types. The rearranged chain carries TRBV2 and TRBJ1-5; 10 bases in the junction line up with TRBD1. Sequenced: peripheral blood. The sequence was collected from a man older than 75 with acute or convalescent COVID-19. CDR3 loop: CASNGQGGNQPQHF. The nucleotide sequence is given as TGTGCCAGCAATGGACAGGGGGGCAATCAGCCCCAGCATTTT. The variable domain in full, with residues beyond the CDR3 obtained from the reference TRBV2 and TRBJ1-5 genes, is EPEVTQTPSHQVTQMGQEVILRCVPISNHLYFYWYRQILGQKVEFLVSFYNNEISEKSEIFDDQFSVERPDGSNFTLKIRSTKLEDSAMYFCASNGQGGNQPQHFGDGTRLSIL.